The clone carrying this TCR beta chain was detected only a few times. This CDR3 has 14 amino acids. After removal of 6 bases from V and 4 bases from J, the junction contained 6 bases not matched to a gene. CDR1 is SGDLS, CDR2 YYNGEE, per germline. In TCRdb, the RT-PCR reads were re-called with MiXCR into one record per CDR3 protein. The sample carries around 700,000 distinct CDR3 sequences, 13% to 15% recorded once. Specimen: memory CD4+ T cells from blood. This receptor was taken from a female donor in good health, serving as a healthy control. The chain links TRBV9 to TRBJ2-3, with 9 bases lining up with TRBD2. The CDR3 DNA follows: TGTGCCAGCACCCTAACTAGCGGGTCAGATACGCAGTATTTT. Amino acids: CASTLTSGSDTQYF.